The next 30 T cell receptor beta chains were all read from a single sample in a study of CD8 T cells in ankylosing spondylitis. General study results and limits: One TCR beta motif, made up of several highly homologous variants, appeared characteristic of ankylosing spondylitis blood.

Their recognized antigens are unknown. Via MiXCR, TCRdb re-called the 5' RACE reads, giving one row per CDR3 protein. The sample lists around 130,000 distinct CDR3 sequences, more than 15% seen once, with roughly a third in the top ten. Sequenced material: blood, either unsorted or a sorted T cell fraction (not recorded which). All receptors come from a male donor with ankylosing spondylitis.

This clonotype appeared many times. The V and J genes are TRBV29-1 and TRBJ2-7; perhaps D is TRBD1 or TRBD2 (5 bases each). There are 11 residues in the CDR3. V lost 5 bases and J lost 4, with 9 bases in between. Germline V gene sequence: CDR1 SQVTM, CDR2 ANQGSEA. The CDR3 reads CSVRGRYEQYF. CDR3 in DNA: TGCAGCGTTCGGGGACGGTACGAGCAGTACTTC.

The chain joins TRBV3-1 to TRBJ2-2; D gene uncertain. The CDR3 length is 15 residues. V lost 0 bases, J lost 3 bases, and 8 bases lay in between. Germline CDR1 and CDR2: LGHDT and YNNKEL (reference sequence). DNA for the CDR3: TGTGCCAGCAGCCAAGACTACCTGGACACCGGGGAGCTGTTTTTT. Translation: CASSQDYLDTGELFF.

This clonotype was observed a few times. The rearrangement uses TRBV15 and TRBJ2-1; D might be TRBD2 (6 bases). CDR3 length: 14 residues. Per germline, CDR1 LNHNV and CDR2 YYDKDF (reference sequence). Deletions cut 5 bases from V and 5 bases from J, with 13 bases between. CDR3: CATSPGLLNNEQFF. DNA for the CDR3: TGTGCCACCAGCCCGGGACTCTTAAACAATGAGCAGTTCTTC.

This clonotype was observed a handful of times. V and J are TRBV20-1 and TRBJ2-1; D is unclear. Germline CDR1 DFQATT, CDR2 SNEGSKA (reference sequence). The CDR3 length is 13 residues. With 1 base removed from V and 4 bases from J, the gap between germline ends came to 8 bases. In DNA form, the CDR3 reads TGCAGTGCTAGAGCAGTAGGGTACAATGAGCAGTTCTTC. Translated: CSARAVGYNEQFF.

The chain has TRBV12-3 or TRBV12-4 and TRBJ1-4; possible D gene TRBD1, 5 bases. V lost 7 bases to trimming and J lost 0 bases, with 12 bases between them. The CDR3 totals 15 residues. The CDR3 region is CASTGGTPTNEKLFF. For the CDR3, the DNA is TGTGCCAGCACCGGCGGGACCCCAACTAATGAAAAACTGTTTTTT.

This clonotype was counted a few times. This chain links TRBV5-1 with TRBJ2-7; D is uncertain. Germline assignment: CDR1 SGHRS and CDR2 YFSETQ. The CDR3 loop spans 15 amino acids. Trimming took 5 bases from V and 3 from J, leaving 18 bases between them. The CDR3 region has the DNA TGCGCCAGCAGGTTACGGCCCGAGCCGATCTACGAGCAGTACTTC. Translating gives CASRLRPEPIYEQYF.

This clonotype was seen more than once but under ten times. The V call is TRBV28, the J call TRBJ1-2; D may be TRBD1 (6 bases). Between the trimmed V and J ends, which lost 3 bases and 6 bases, there was a span of 11 bases. The germline gives CDR1 MDHEN, CDR2 SYDVKM. CDR3 size: 13 residues. The CDR3 nucleotides read TGTGCCAGCAGTTTGCGGGGGCGGGATGGCTACACCTTC. This translates into CASSLRGRDGYTF.

This clonotype was observed a handful of times. The V gene is TRBV4-1, the J gene TRBJ2-7; no definite D call. Looked up from germline, CDR1 is MGHRA and CDR2 is YSYEKL. CDR3 length: 16 residues. V was shortened by 1 base and J by 2 bases, with 15 bases between the two germline ends. CDR3 nucleotides: TGCGCCAGCAGCCAAGTGTCGGTGCGGCCAACCTACGAGCAGTACTTC. It yields the protein CASSQVSVRPTYEQYF.

This clonotype was counted a few times. J is TRBJ2-7 and V is TRBV29-1, with unresolved D. Trimming pared 7 bases from V and 2 bases from J, leaving 15 bases between. CDR3 length: 13 amino acids. Per germline, CDR1 SQVTM and CDR2 ANQGSEA. CDR3: CSAFNFDTYEQYF. The CDR3 region has the DNA TGCAGCGCCTTCAATTTCGATACCTACGAGCAGTACTTC.

A few counts support this clonotype. The V call is TRBV28, the J call TRBJ1-2; D is uncertain. The CDR3 totals 13 residues. Trimming cost V 8 bases and J 2 bases, with 12 bases left between them. CDR1 and CDR2 (germline): MDHEN, SYDVKM. The CDR3 DNA is TGTGCCAGCGACGATCCAGAGAACTATGGCTACACCTTC. Translating it yields CASDDPENYGYTF.

The rearrangement uses TRBV5-5 and TRBJ2-3; D might be TRBD1 (6 bases). CDR3 length: 15 amino acids. Trimming took off 2 bases at V and 2 bases at J, with 12 bases between the two ends. Germline V gives CDR1 SGHKS, CDR2 YYEKEE (reference sequence). This chain's CDR3 is CASSFWTAATDTQYF. The CDR3 nucleotides read TGTGCCAGCAGCTTCTGGACAGCAGCCACAGATACGCAGTATTTT.

The gene calls are TRBV9 and TRBJ2-5, with 12 positions matching TRBD2. Germline values: CDR1 SGDLS, CDR2 YYNGEE. This CDR3 comprises 18 residues. V trimming: 3 bases; J trimming: 0 bases; junction bases outside the gene matches: 9. This chain's CDR3 is CASSATSGRAMYQETQYF. The CDR3 DNA is TGTGCCAGCAGCGCGACTAGCGGGAGAGCAATGTACCAAGAGACCCAGTACTTC.

This clonotype has only a few counts. The chain combines TRBV30 with TRBJ1-1; a weak D match, TRBD1 (5 bases). Deletions cut 5 bases from V and 3 bases from J, with 16 bases between. The CDR3 totals 14 residues. Germline V gene data show CDR1 as GTSNPN and CDR2 as SVGIG (reference sequence). The CDR3 coding sequence is TGTGCCTGGTCCGAAGGGGCCGGGGACACTGAAGCTTTCTTT. Translation gives CAWSEGAGDTEAFF.

This clonotype was picked up a small number of times. The chain carries TRBV19 and TRBJ2-7; 11 nucleotides agree with TRBD2. V was clipped by 4 bases and J by 4 bases; unmatched bases: 3. From germline, CDR1 is LNHDA and CDR2 SQIVND (reference sequence). This CDR3 is 14 amino acids long. The CDR3 coding sequence is TGTGCCAGTAGTACCAGACTAGCGGGATACGAGCAGTACTTC. It is translated as CASSTRLAGYEQYF.

V gene TRBV10-3 combines with J gene TRBJ2-1; 14 nucleotides agree with TRBD2. Germline V gives CDR1 ENHRY, CDR2 SYGVKD. This CDR3 has 21 residues. The trim removed 4 bases at V and 9 bases at J, leaving 23 bases unmatched. CDR3 in DNA: TGTGCCATCAGTGTGGACTCCGTCCAGGCCGAGACTAGCGGGAGGGCCGGTGAGCAGTTCTTC. Encoded protein: CAISVDSVQAETSGRAGEQFF.

This clonotype was seen only a few times. This rearrangement joins TRBV28 to TRBJ2-1; 11 nucleotides match TRBD2. Germline trimming cut 7 bases from V and 9 bases from J; bases unmatched to any gene: 8. The CDR3 spans 14 residues. Germline CDR1 MDHEN, CDR2 SYDVKM. The CDR3 DNA sequence: TGTGCCAGCATCGGGCTAGCGGGAGGTAGTGAGCAGTTCTTC. It is translated as CASIGLAGGSEQFF.

The gene calls are TRBV6-4 and TRBJ2-6; D not resolved. Germline V gene sequence: CDR1 MRHNA, CDR2 SNTAGT. This CDR3 contains 18 residues. Trimming removed 6 bases at V and 0 bases at J, with 18 bases between. For the CDR3, the DNA is TGTGCCAGCAGCCCCGCAAGCCGGATTAACTCTGGGGCCAACGTCCTGACTTTC. Translating gives CASSPASRINSGANVLTF.

This chain uses TRBV28 with TRBJ1-3; D uncertain. CDR3 length: 12 residues. Trimming pared 8 bases from V and 0 bases from J, leaving 5 bases between. CDR1 MDHEN and CDR2 SYDVKM come from the germline V gene. The CDR3 loop reads CASAGSGNTIYF. CDR3 DNA sequence: TGTGCCAGCGCCGGCTCTGGAAACACCATATATTTT. Using reference TRBV28 and TRBJ1-3 for the parts outside the CDR3, the full variable domain is DVKVTQSSRYLVKRTGEKVFLECVQDMDHENMFWYRQDPGLGLRLIYFSYDVKMKEKGDIPEGYSVSREKKERFSLILESASTNQTSMYLCASAGSGNTIYFGEGSWLTVV.

This clonotype occurred a few times. V and J are TRBV12-5 and TRBJ2-2; D is unclear. This CDR3 is built from 14 residues. The germline V and J ends were trimmed by 3 bases and 4 bases, with 9 bases remaining between them. Germline V CDR1 and CDR2: LGHNT, FRNRAP. The CDR3 DNA follows: TGTGCTAGTGGTTTCCCCCCCCCCACCGGGGAGCTGTTTTTT. The encoded protein is CASGFPPPTGELFF.

There are a few counts of this clonotype. V and J are TRBV27 and TRBJ2-4; 7 nucleotides match TRBD1. This CDR3 is built from 15 residues. V gave up 5 bases and J gave up 4 bases; unmatched junction bases: 8. Germline values: CDR1 MNHEY, CDR2 SMNVEV (reference sequence). CDR3 in DNA: TGTGCCAGCAGTGTGTCTCCGGGACAGAAAAACATTCAGTACTTC. Amino acids: CASSVSPGQKNIQYF.

This clonotype turned up a few times. The chain uses TRBV5-1 and TRBJ2-5; maybe TRBD1 (6 bases). Between the trimmed V and J ends, which lost 2 bases and 4 bases, there was a span of 12 bases. Per germline, CDR1 SGHRS and CDR2 YFSETQ. This CDR3 has 14 residues. The CDR3, as DNA: TGCGCCAGCAGCTTTATCGGGGACACAGAGACCCAGTACTTC. Protein product: CASSFIGDTETQYF. The entire variable domain, with the rest obtained from reference TRBV5-1 and TRBJ2-5, is as follows: KAGVTQTPRYLIKTRGQQVTLSCSPISGHRSVSWYQQTPGQGLQFLFEYFSETQRNKGNFPGRFSGRQFSNSRSEMNVSTLELGDSALYLCASSFIGDTETQYFGPGTRLLVL.

The chain joins TRBV2 to TRBJ2-5; 7 nucleotides align to TRBD1. The ends lost 6 bases at V and 2 bases at J; junction bases unmatched: 3. CDR3 size: 13 residues. CDR1 SNHLY and CDR2 FYNNEI come from the germline V gene. CDR3 sequence (DNA): TGTGCCAGCAGAGAACAGGGGCAAGAGACCCAGTACTTC. It encodes CASREQGQETQYF.

This chain links TRBV7-6 with TRBJ2-3; 7 nucleotides agree with TRBD2. This CDR3 has 15 residues. Germline-derived CDR1 and CDR2 are SGHVS and FNYEAQ. Unmatched junction bases numbered 6, after V lost 4 bases and J lost 2 bases. CDR3 DNA: TGTGCCAGCAGCTCCTCTAGCGGCTTCACAGATACGCAGTATTTT. Its protein product is CASSSSSGFTDTQYF.

This clonotype was picked up a small number of times. The chain carries TRBV4-2 and TRBJ2-2, with 7 bases fitting TRBD2. Germline lookup yields CDR1 LGHNA and CDR2 YNFKEQ. The CDR3 runs to 17 residues. The V gene end was trimmed by 4 bases and the J gene end by 5 bases; junction bases not matched to a gene: 13. The DNA for the CDR3 is TGTGCCAGCAGCCCCCTAGCTGTGGGAGGGAGAACCGGGGAGCTGTTTTTT. Translated, it gives CASSPLAVGGRTGELFF.

This clonotype was detected only a few times. The J gene is TRBJ2-7, the V gene TRBV27; 10 nucleotides match TRBD1. CDR3 length: 14 residues. Trimming took 6 bases from V and 4 from J; bases not matched to a gene: 6. Germline loops: CDR1 MNHEY, CDR2 SMNVEV (reference sequence). The CDR3 loop reads CASSHKDRGYEQYF. In nucleotides, the CDR3 is TGTGCCAGCAGCCATAAGGACAGGGGGTACGAGCAGTACTTC.

V gene TRBV12-3 or TRBV12-4 combines with J gene TRBJ1-2; D not certain. The CDR3 totals 12 residues. V lost 1 base and J 4 bases, leaving 4 bases between the germline ends. DNA for the CDR3: TGTGCCAGCAGTTTAGGGGCCTATGGCTACACCTTC. Encoded protein: CASSLGAYGYTF.

This clonotype counts as medium-sized (0.01 to 0.1%). CDR3 loop: CATFTLSYNEQFF. CDR3 DNA: TGTGCCACCTTTACACTGAGCTACAATGAGCAGTTCTTC. V and J are TRBV27 and TRBJ2-1; no firm D call. This CDR3 comprises 13 residues. Trimming cost V 10 bases and J 3 bases, with 13 bases left between them. Germline V gene data show CDR1 as MNHEY and CDR2 as SMNVEV (reference sequence).

V and J are TRBV27 and TRBJ2-1, with D possibly TRBD2 on 5 matching bases. This CDR3 has 15 residues. CDR1 is MNHEY and CDR2 is SMNVEV in the germline V gene (reference sequence). V lost 6 bases to trimming and J lost 0 bases, with 12 bases between them. The chain's CDR3 is CASSPQTNSYNEQFF. DNA of the CDR3: TGTGCCAGCAGCCCTCAGACTAACTCCTACAATGAGCAGTTCTTC.

Written as DNA, the CDR3 is TGCAGTGGCCCGGACAGGGTAGGCTACGAGCAGTACTTC. Encoded protein: CSGPDRVGYEQYF. The chain employs TRBV20-1 and TRBJ2-7; 8 bases map to TRBD1. Germline CDR1 and CDR2: DFQATT and SNEGSKA (reference sequence). The V and J ends lost 7 bases and 3 bases, in that order; junction bases with no gene match: 8. The CDR3 is made up of 13 amino acids.

This sequence joins TRBV29-1 and TRBJ2-3; TRBD1 matches 7 bases. Germline loops: CDR1 SQVTM, CDR2 ANQGSEA. There are 15 residues in the CDR3. The V segment lost 0 bases and the J segment 4 bases; nucleotides outside the gene matches: 7. The CDR3 reads CSVEDQNRGSDTQYF. In DNA, the CDR3 is TGCAGCGTTGAAGATCAGAACAGGGGATCAGATACGCAGTATTTT.